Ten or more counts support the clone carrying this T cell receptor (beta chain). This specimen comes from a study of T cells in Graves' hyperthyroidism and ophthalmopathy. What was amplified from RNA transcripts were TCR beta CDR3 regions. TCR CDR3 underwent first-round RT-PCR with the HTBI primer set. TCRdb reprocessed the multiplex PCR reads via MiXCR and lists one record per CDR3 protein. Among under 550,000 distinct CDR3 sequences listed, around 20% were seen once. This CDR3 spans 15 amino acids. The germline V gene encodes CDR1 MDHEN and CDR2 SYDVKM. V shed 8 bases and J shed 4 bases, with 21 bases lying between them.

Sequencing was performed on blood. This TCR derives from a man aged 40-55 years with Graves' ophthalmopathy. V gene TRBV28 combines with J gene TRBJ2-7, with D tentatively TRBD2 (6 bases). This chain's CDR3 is CASLSRPPGGYEQYF. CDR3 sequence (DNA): TGTGCCAGCTTATCGCGCCCCCCTGGGGGGTACGAGCAGTACTTC.